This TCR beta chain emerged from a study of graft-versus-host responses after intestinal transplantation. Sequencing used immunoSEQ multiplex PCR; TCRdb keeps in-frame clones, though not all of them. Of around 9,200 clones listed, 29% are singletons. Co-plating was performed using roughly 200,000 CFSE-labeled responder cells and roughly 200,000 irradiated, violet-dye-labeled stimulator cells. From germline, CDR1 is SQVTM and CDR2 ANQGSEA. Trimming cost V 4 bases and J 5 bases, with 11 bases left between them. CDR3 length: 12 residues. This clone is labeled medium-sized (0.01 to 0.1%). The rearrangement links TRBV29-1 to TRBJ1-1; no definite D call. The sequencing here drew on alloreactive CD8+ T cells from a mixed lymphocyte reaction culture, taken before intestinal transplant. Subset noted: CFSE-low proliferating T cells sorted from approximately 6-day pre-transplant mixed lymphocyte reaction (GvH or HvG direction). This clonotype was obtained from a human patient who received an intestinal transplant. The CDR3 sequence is CSVGRLGTEAFF. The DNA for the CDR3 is TGCAGCGTTGGCCGTCTAGGTACTGAAGCTTTCTTT.